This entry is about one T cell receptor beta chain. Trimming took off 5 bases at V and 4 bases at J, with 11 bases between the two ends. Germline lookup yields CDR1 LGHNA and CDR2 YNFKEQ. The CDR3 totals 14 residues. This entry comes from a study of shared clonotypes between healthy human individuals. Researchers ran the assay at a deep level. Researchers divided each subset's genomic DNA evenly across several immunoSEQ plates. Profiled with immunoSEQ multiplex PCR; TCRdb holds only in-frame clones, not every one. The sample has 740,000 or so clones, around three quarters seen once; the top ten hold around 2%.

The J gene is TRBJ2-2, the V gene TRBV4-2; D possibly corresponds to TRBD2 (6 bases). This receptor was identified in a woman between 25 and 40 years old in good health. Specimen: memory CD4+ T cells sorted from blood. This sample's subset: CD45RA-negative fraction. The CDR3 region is CASSREAITGELFF. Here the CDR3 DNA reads TGTGCCAGCAGCAGGGAGGCGATCACCGGGGAGCTGTTTTTT.